The 22 T cell receptor beta chains below were found in one sample sequenced in a study of blood T cell repertoires in COVID-19. TCRdb's table, derived via immunoSEQ multiplex PCR, lists solely in-frame clones and lacks some. There are 250,000 to 300,000 clones in the sample; around nine tenths occur only once, and approximately 2% lies in the top ten. Sequencing input: PBMCs or T cells enriched from blood (not recorded which). The receptors come from a woman aged 55-75 years in a cohort exposed to, infected with or recovered from COVID-19 (not recorded which).

V usage is TRBV4-3 and J usage is TRBJ2-1; perhaps TRBD2 as D (6 bases). Germline V gives CDR1 LGHNA, CDR2 YSLEER. The CDR3 has 15 residues. V lost 0 bases, J lost 4 bases, and 10 bases lay in between. CDR3 DNA: TGCGCCAGCAGCCAAGATGGAGGAGGGTACAATGAGCAGTTCTTC. The encoded protein is CASSQDGGGYNEQFF.

The chain joins TRBV6-2 or TRBV6-3 to TRBJ2-6; a weak D match, TRBD1 (7 bases). V was clipped by 5 bases and J by 1 base, with 18 bases between them. Germline V lookup: CDR1 MNHEY, CDR2 SVGEGT. The length of the CDR3 is 18 residues. Here the CDR3 reads CASSPDKGAGSGANVLTF. The DNA for the CDR3 is TGTGCCAGCAGTCCAGACAAGGGGGCGGGGTCTGGGGCCAACGTCCTGACTTTC.

The rearrangement uses TRBV7-9 and TRBJ1-2, with 8 bases that match TRBD1. The junction had 15 bases not matched to a gene; V was cut back by 5 bases and J by 4 bases. The CDR3 spans 17 residues. Germline V gene data show CDR1 as SEHNR and CDR2 as FQNEAQ (reference sequence). For the CDR3, the DNA is TGTGCCAGCAGCCCATCAGGGGGCACCGGGACGGCCTATGGCTACACCTTC. As protein: CASSPSGGTGTAYGYTF.

CDR3 sequence reads: CASSHAQEPNGNTIYF. In DNA form, the CDR3 reads TGCGCCAGCAGCCATGCACAGGAACCTAATGGAAACACCATATATTTT. V usage is TRBV4-3 and J usage is TRBJ1-3; TRBD1 is a possible D gene (5 bases). The CDR3 has 16 amino acids. V lost 3 bases and J lost 3, with 15 bases in between. CDR1 LGHNA and CDR2 YSLEER come from the germline V gene.

The rearrangement links TRBV28 to TRBJ1-5, with TRBD1 identical over 8 bases. The V segment lost 7 bases and the J segment 5 bases; nucleotides outside the gene matches: 7. This CDR3 region has 14 residues. Germline CDR1 is MDHEN and CDR2 is SYDVKM. In DNA, the CDR3 is TGTGCCAGCATCGGACAGGGCAGCTATCAGCCCCAGCATTTT. It encodes CASIGQGSYQPQHF.

The V and J genes are TRBV5-4 and TRBJ2-3; TRBD2 aligns across 8 bases. CDR3 length equals 16 residues. J gave up 1 base and V 2 bases, and 6 bases lay outside the gene matches. Germline values: CDR1 SGHNT, CDR2 YYREEE (reference sequence). CDR3 residues: CASSFRAGVRTDTQYF. The DNA of the CDR3 is TGTGCCAGCAGCTTTCGAGCGGGAGTACGCACAGATACGCAGTATTTT.

J is TRBJ1-6 and V is TRBV19; no clear D. The CDR3 loop spans 15 amino acids. Germline-derived CDR1 and CDR2 are LNHDA and SQIVND (reference sequence). Trimming cost V 3 bases and J 7 bases, with 13 bases left between them. The CDR3: CASSISREGNSPLHF. The DNA for the CDR3 is TGTGCCAGTAGTATCAGCCGGGAAGGGAATTCACCCCTCCACTTT.

The CDR3 DNA reads TGTGCCAGTAGTATCGGAGTGAATAGCAATCAGCCCCAGCATTTT. It translates to CASSIGVNSNQPQHF. V is TRBV19 and J is TRBJ1-5; D uncertain. The CDR3 contains 15 residues. The germline gives CDR1 LNHDA, CDR2 SQIVND (reference sequence). V lost 3 bases to trimming and J lost 0 bases, with 9 bases between them.

The chain is built from TRBV29-1 and TRBJ1-4; tentative D call: TRBD1 (5 bases). Germline values: CDR1 SQVTM, CDR2 ANQGSEA. CDR3 length equals 12 residues. Trimming pared 6 bases from V and 6 bases from J, leaving 11 bases between. CDR3 nucleotide sequence: TGCAGCGTCAGGGCGGTAGATGAAAAACTGTTTTTT. Translation: CSVRAVDEKLFF. Drawing the rest from reference TRBV29-1 and TRBJ1-4, the complete variable domain is SAVISQKPSRDICQRGTSLTIQCQVDSQVTMMFWYRQQPGQSLTLIATANQGSEATYESGFVIDKFPISRPNLTFSTLTVSNMSPEDSSIYLCSVRAVDEKLFFGSGTQLSVL.

This chain links TRBV27 with TRBJ2-7; D is ambiguous. The V and J ends lost 7 bases and 1 base respectively, with 11 bases between them. CDR1 is MNHEY, CDR2 SMNVEV, per germline (reference sequence). The CDR3 loop spans 13 amino acids. The CDR3 sequence is CASIKTGSYEQYF. Written as DNA, the CDR3 is TGTGCCAGCATCAAGACTGGATCCTACGAGCAGTACTTC.

Only a few counts were recorded for this clone. The chain employs TRBV11-1 and TRBJ2-3; D may be TRBD1 (6 bases). V lost 5 bases and J lost 2, with 17 bases in between. The CDR3 has 16 residues. CDR1 is SGHAT, CDR2 FQDESV, per germline (reference sequence). The CDR3 sequence: CASSPRQALHTDTQYF. CDR3 nucleotides: TGTGCCAGCAGCCCACGACAGGCCCTGCACACAGATACGCAGTATTTT.

The chain has TRBV5-4 and TRBJ1-2; TRBD1 aligns across 7 bases. The trim removed 4 bases at V and 4 bases at J, leaving 13 bases unmatched. There are 16 residues in the CDR3. Germline lookup yields CDR1 SGHNT and CDR2 YYREEE (reference sequence). The chain's CDR3 is CASSAGGTAELYGYTF. The CDR3 region has the DNA TGTGCCAGCAGCGCGGGAGGGACAGCCGAACTCTATGGCTACACCTTC.

The chain is built from TRBV12-5 and TRBJ2-7, with D maybe TRBD2 (6 bases). The germline gives CDR1 LGHNT, CDR2 FRNRAP. The CDR3 runs 13 residues. V shed 5 bases and J shed 1 base, with 9 bases lying between them. CDR3 nucleotide sequence: TGTGCTAGTGGTCGGGACTTATCCTACGAGCAGTACTTC. Residues: CASGRDLSYEQYF.

The rearrangement joins TRBV7-9 to TRBJ1-4, with D perhaps matching TRBD1 (5 bases). The germline V gene encodes CDR1 SEHNR and CDR2 FQNEAQ (reference sequence). CDR3 length: 18 amino acids. Trimming pared 1 base from V and 2 bases from J, leaving 17 bases between. The CDR3 spells CASSLGGGARSTNEKLFF. CDR3 coding DNA: TGTGCCAGCAGCTTAGGGGGAGGGGCGCGGTCCACTAATGAAAAACTGTTTTTT. The full variable domain, completed using reference TRBV7-9 and TRBJ1-4, is DTGVSQNPRHKITKRGQNVTFRCDPISEHNRLYWYRQTLGQGPEFLTYFQNEAQLEKSRLLSDRFSAERPKGSFSTLEIQRTEQGDSAMYLCASSLGGGARSTNEKLFFGSGTQLSVL.

V usage is TRBV28 and J usage is TRBJ2-1; 15 bases map to TRBD2. The CDR3 sequence is 17 residues long. The germline V gene has CDR1 MDHEN and CDR2 SYDVKM. V was pared by 5 bases and J by 5 bases, with 7 bases of the junction left unmatched. CDR3 sequence: CASSGGTSGRLDNEQFF. In DNA form, the CDR3 reads TGTGCCAGCAGTGGGGGGACTAGCGGGAGGCTCGACAATGAGCAGTTCTTC.

V is TRBV7-2 and J is TRBJ1-5; D is unclear. CDR3 length: 16 residues. Between the trimmed V and J ends, which lost 1 base and 0 bases, there was a span of 10 bases. Germline CDR1 and CDR2: SGHTA and FQGNSA. The CDR3 region has the DNA TGTGCCAGCAGCTTAGGACGGAGCCCTAGCAATCAGCCCCAGCATTTT. It yields the protein CASSLGRSPSNQPQHF.

This clone has ten or more counts. This chain connects TRBV30 to TRBJ1-2; D is unclear. V lost 2 bases and J lost 0, with 7 bases in between. Germline-derived CDR1 and CDR2 are GTSNPN and SVGIG (reference sequence). The length of the CDR3 is 13 residues. As DNA, the CDR3 is TGTGCCTGGAGTACGGAGGCTAACTATGGCTACACCTTC. Translated: CAWSTEANYGYTF.

This clone was observed a few times. The gene calls are TRBV15 and TRBJ2-7; no definite D call. CDR3 size: 16 residues. Germline lookup yields CDR1 LNHNV and CDR2 YYDKDF (reference sequence). V lost 0 bases and J 0 bases, leaving 12 bases between the germline ends. CDR3 in DNA: TGTGCCACCAGCAGAGATCCGACTCGTATCTCCTACGAGCAGTACTTC. It encodes CATSRDPTRISYEQYF.

This chain links TRBV7-9 with TRBJ2-7; D is unresolved. Germline V lookup: CDR1 SEHNR, CDR2 FQNEAQ (reference sequence). V shed 5 bases and J shed 1 base, with 3 bases lying between them. The length of the CDR3 is 11 residues. The CDR3: CASSHSYEQYF. In nucleotides, the CDR3 is TGTGCCAGCAGCCATTCCTACGAGCAGTACTTC.

The genes are TRBV6-5 and TRBJ2-7; 10 bases line up with TRBD2. The ends lost 2 bases at V and 2 bases at J; junction bases unmatched: 6. Germline V lookup: CDR1 MNHEY, CDR2 SVGAGI. CDR3 size: 16 residues. The CDR3 sequence is CASSYASGRKTYEQYF. In DNA, the CDR3 is TGTGCCAGCAGTTACGCTAGCGGGAGAAAGACCTACGAGCAGTACTTC.

The gene calls are TRBV19 and TRBJ2-2; 7 bases match TRBD1. The trim removed 6 bases at V and 2 bases at J, leaving 6 bases unmatched. The CDR3 sequence is 15 residues long. Germline V gene sequence: CDR1 LNHDA, CDR2 SQIVND (reference sequence). Here the CDR3 DNA reads TGTGCCAGTAGACCGGGACAGCTTAACACCGGGGAGCTGTTTTTT. It codes for CASRPGQLNTGELFF.

J is TRBJ1-1 and V is TRBV7-9; TRBD1 aligns across 7 bases. Per the germline V gene, CDR1 is SEHNR and CDR2 is FQNEAQ (reference sequence). Trimming removed 4 bases from V and 4 bases from J; junction bases left unmatched: 6. CDR3 length: 14 residues. CDR3 nucleotide sequence: TGTGCCAGCAGCTACACAGGGGAACCCACTGAAGCTTTCTTT. Protein product: CASSYTGEPTEAFF.